The sequence of this T cell receptor beta chain was determined in a study of cytomegalovirus exposure and HLA in healthy donors. PCR primers comprised 60 Vbeta and 13 Jbeta primers. Libraries were prepared by immunoSEQ multiplex PCR; TCRdb keeps only in-frame clonotypes and omits some of them. This table has some 54,000 clones, around 81% appearing once. Trimming left V 3 bases short and J 4 bases short, with 9 bases between. Germline V CDR1 and CDR2: SQVTM, ANQGSEA. The CDR3 consists of 13 residues. Concerning this clone itself: The antigen is not known.

Study-level findings and limits: A few chains tied to CMV proved CMV antigen-specific in vitro. Within an earlier analysis, most TCR beta V segments proved productive either about 87% or about 30% of the time. Several of the most significant clusters were apparently associated with common viral pathogens in a later analysis.

Although they were nominally healthy when sampled, donors likely had unrecorded immune exposures. Sequencing was performed on PBMCs. The TCR was taken from a male donor in good health and CMV-seronegative. The chain couples TRBV29-1 to TRBJ1-4; tentatively, D is TRBD1 (5 bases). In DNA form, the CDR3 reads TGCAGCGTTGATTCGGGGGATAATGAAAAACTGTTTTTT. It encodes CSVDSGDNEKLFF.